This is a list of T cell receptor beta chains from one sample in a study of cytomegalovirus exposure and HLA in healthy donors. The assay was immunoSEQ multiplex PCR, and TCRdb's table has in-frame clones only and misses some. Of about 43,000 clones listed, roughly 80% are singletons. Sequenced input: PBMCs. The source of these receptors is a man aged 25-45 years in good health and CMV-seronegative. The CDR3 runs from the conserved cysteine through the conserved F or W. A D gene is named only where the DNA matches it firmly. The size entry is marked missing in some rows and otherwise reads once, few, many or a size class.

v_gene,d_gene,abundance,j_gene,CDR3nt,CDR3aa
TRBV18,TRBD1,.,TRBJ2-6,TGTGCCAGCTCACCACTACAGGGGGCTCCCTCTGGGGCCAACGTCCTGACTTTC,CASSPLQGAPSGANVLTF
TRBV4-2,TRBD2,.,TRBJ2-3,TGTGCCAGCAGCCAAGGACTAGCGGACTACACAGATACGCAGTATTTT,CASSQGLADYTDTQYF
TRBV9,TRBD2,.,TRBJ2-1,TGTGCCAGCAGCGGATTTAGCGGGAGGGCCGGAAATGAGCAGTTCTTC,CASSGFSGRAGNEQFF
TRBV7-9,.,.,TRBJ2-7,TGTGCCAGCAGCCCTGGTAGTAGCGAGCAGTACTTC,CASSPGSSEQYF
TRBV30,.,once,TRBJ2-6,TGTGCCTGGGGCAGAGGCTCTGGGGCCAACGTCCTGACTTTC,CAWGRGSGANVLTF
TRBV27,.,.,TRBJ2-1,TGTGCCAGCAGTTTATATCAGTACAATGAGCAGTTCTTC,CASSLYQYNEQFF
TRBV30,TRBD2,few,TRBJ2-1,TGTGCCTGGAGTGATAGCGGGTACAATGAGCAGTTCTTC,CAWSDSGYNEQFF
TRBV13,TRBD1,.,TRBJ2-1,TGTGCCAGCAGTTCCCGGACAGGGGTGGGCAATGAGCAGTTCTTC,CASSSRTGVGNEQFF
TRBV4-3,TRBD2,.,TRBJ2-7,TGCGCCAGCAGCCAAGGACTAGCGGGAGGGGAGTCGGACGAGCAGTACTTC,CASSQGLAGGESDEQYF
TRBV6-1,.,.,TRBJ2-1,TGTGCCAGCAGTGGAGGAGCGGCTTCCTACAATGAGCAGTTCTTC,CASSGGAASYNEQFF
TRBV9,TRBD1,few,TRBJ2-3,TGTGCCAGCAGCATGGGACAGGGGACAGATACGCAGTATTTT,CASSMGQGTDTQYF
TRBV7-2,TRBD2,once,TRBJ2-5,TGTGCCAGCAGCACGCGACTAGCGGGAGTGGGACAGACCCAGTACTTC,CASSTRLAGVGQTQYF
TRBV7-6,.,.,TRBJ2-2,TGTGCCAGCAGCCTGGACAGCCACACCGGGGAGCTGTTTTTT,CASSLDSHTGELFF
TRBV27,.,.,TRBJ2-7,TGTGCCAGCAGTTTAAAGGGCAGGGCGCGCAAATTCTCCTACGAGCAGTACTTC,CASSLKGRARKFSYEQYF
TRBV18,TRBD1,.,TRBJ2-2,TGTGCCAGCTCGAAGAAACTGGGACAGGGAGGCGGGGAGCTGTTTTTT,CASSKKLGQGGGELFF
TRBV18,TRBD2,.,TRBJ2-1,TGTGCCAGCTCTCCAAGGACTAGCGGGAACAATGAGCAGTTCTTC,CASSPRTSGNNEQFF
TRBV7-2,TRBD2,.,TRBJ2-5,TGTGCCAGCAGCCCTCAGGGACTAGCGGGAGCTCAAGAGACCCAGTACTTC,CASSPQGLAGAQETQYF
TRBV28,.,.,TRBJ2-7,TGTGCCAGCAGTTTAGGGCAGGTTGACGAGCAGTACTTC,CASSLGQVDEQYF
TRBV19,.,.,TRBJ2-7,TGTGCCAGTAGTCCTGACGCGGGTAAGCCTTCCTACGAGCAGTACTTC,CASSPDAGKPSYEQYF
TRBV10-3,.,.,TRBJ2-7,TGTGCCATCGGGCGGGAATACTACGAGCAGTACTTC,CAIGREYYEQYF
TRBV5-5,.,.,TRBJ1-1,TGTGCCAGCAGCTTGGTGGGCAGGGAAGCTTTCTTT,CASSLVGREAFF
TRBV7-8,.,.,TRBJ2-7,TGTGCCAGCAGCCAGGGGTCCTACGAGCAGTACTTC,CASSQGSYEQYF
TRBV2,TRBD1,.,TRBJ2-2,TGTGCCAGCAGTGTGGACAGGGCGGGCACCGGGGAGCTGTTTTTT,CASSVDRAGTGELFF
TRBV27,TRBD1,.,TRBJ1-6,TGTGCCAGCAGTCCACGGACAGGGCTAGATTCACCCCTCCACTTT,CASSPRTGLDSPLHF
TRBV6-5,.,.,TRBJ2-7,TGTGCCAGCAGTTACGGACTGGGTTTGGAGCAGTACTTC,CASSYGLGLEQYF
TRBV6-1,.,.,TRBJ1-1,TGTGCCAGCAGGGACCAAGGGGGCACTGAAGCTTTCTTT,CASRDQGGTEAFF
TRBV2,.,.,TRBJ2-3,TGTGCCAGCAGGGATCCCGGGACACAAGATACGCAGTATTTT,CASRDPGTQDTQYF
TRBV4-3,TRBD2,.,TRBJ2-2,TGCGCCAGCAGCCCGGCCCTAGCGGGAGAGACCACCGGGGAGCTGTTTTTT,CASSPALAGETTGELFF
TRBV9,TRBD2,few,TRBJ2-3,TGTGCCAGCAGCTACGCGGGCCTAGCGGGAGCAGATACGCAGTATTTT,CASSYAGLAGADTQYF
TRBV19,.,.,TRBJ1-4,TGTGCCAGTAGCCAGGTAGAAAAACTGTTTTTT,CASSQVEKLFF
TRBV13,.,.,TRBJ2-7,TGTGCCAGCAGGGAACAGGACGGACGCTACGAGCAGTACTTC,CASREQDGRYEQYF
TRBV18,.,once,TRBJ2-3,TGTGCCAGCTCACCAAGGTCGGGAGTTAACACAGATACGCAGTATTTT,CASSPRSGVNTDTQYF
TRBV2,.,once,TRBJ2-3,TGTGCCAGCGGGATAGCGGGCACAGATACGCAGTATTTT,CASGIAGTDTQYF
TRBV4-3,TRBD1,.,TRBJ2-5,TGCGCCAGCAGCCATACTTTGGGACAGGATGAGACCCAGTACTTC,CASSHTLGQDETQYF
TRBV7-2,TRBD2,.,TRBJ2-1,TGTGCCAGCAGCTCCTACCCCTTTATCGGGAGCGGGAGGGCCCAAGAGCAGTTCTTC,CASSSYPFIGSGRAQEQFF
TRBV9,TRBD1,.,TRBJ2-7,TGTGCCAGCAGCGCGTCCGGGACAGGGGTTGGCGAGCAGTACTTC,CASSASGTGVGEQYF
TRBV28,TRBD2,.,TRBJ2-7,TGTGCCAGCCGCCGGTCTAGCGGCACGAGAGGGGAGCAGTACTTC,CASRRSSGTRGEQYF
TRBV28,.,.,TRBJ1-2,TGTGCCAGCAAGTTCCCCTCTAGACCGGGGTATTATGGCTACACCTTC,CASKFPSRPGYYGYTF
TRBV29-1,.,.,TRBJ2-1,TGCAGCGGCGGCCTAAACAATGAGCAGTTCTTC,CSGGLNNEQFF
TRBV6-1,TRBD1,.,TRBJ2-7,TGTGCCAGCAGTGACCCCAGGACAGGAGGCTACGAGCAGTACTTC,CASSDPRTGGYEQYF
TRBV5-4,TRBD1,.,TRBJ2-3,TGTGCCAGCAGCCTACGACAGGGTAGAGGTACAGATACGCAGTATTTT,CASSLRQGRGTDTQYF
TRBV7-6,TRBD2,few,TRBJ2-1,TGTGCCAGCAGCTTCGGACCCCGGACCCTAGCGGGAGTCGATGAGCAGTTCTTC,CASSFGPRTLAGVDEQFF